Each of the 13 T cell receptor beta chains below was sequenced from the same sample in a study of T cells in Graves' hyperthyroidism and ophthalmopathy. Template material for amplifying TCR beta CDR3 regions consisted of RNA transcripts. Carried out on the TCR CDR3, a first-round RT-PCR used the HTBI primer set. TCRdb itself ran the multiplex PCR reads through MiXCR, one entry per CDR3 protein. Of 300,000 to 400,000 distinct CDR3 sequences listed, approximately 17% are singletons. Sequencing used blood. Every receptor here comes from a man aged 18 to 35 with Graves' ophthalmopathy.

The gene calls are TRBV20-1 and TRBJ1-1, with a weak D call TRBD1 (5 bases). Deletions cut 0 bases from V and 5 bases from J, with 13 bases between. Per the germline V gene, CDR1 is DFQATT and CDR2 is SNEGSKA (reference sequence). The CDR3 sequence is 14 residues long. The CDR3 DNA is TGCAGTGCTAGAGATTCAGGGAAGGAGACTGAAGCTTTCTTT. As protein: CSARDSGKETEAFF.

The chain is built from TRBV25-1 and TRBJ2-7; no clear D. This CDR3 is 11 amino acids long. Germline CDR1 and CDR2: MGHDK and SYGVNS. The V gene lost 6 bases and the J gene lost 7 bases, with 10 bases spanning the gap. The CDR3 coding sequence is TGTGCCAGCAGCTGGGTAGGTGAGCAGTACTTC. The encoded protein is CASSWVGEQYF.

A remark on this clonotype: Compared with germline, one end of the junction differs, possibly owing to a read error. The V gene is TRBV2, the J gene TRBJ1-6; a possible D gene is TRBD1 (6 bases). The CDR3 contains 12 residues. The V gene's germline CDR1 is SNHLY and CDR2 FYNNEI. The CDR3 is CVSRQVNSPLHF. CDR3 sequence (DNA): TGTGTCAGCAGACAGGTTAATTCACCCCTCCACTTT.

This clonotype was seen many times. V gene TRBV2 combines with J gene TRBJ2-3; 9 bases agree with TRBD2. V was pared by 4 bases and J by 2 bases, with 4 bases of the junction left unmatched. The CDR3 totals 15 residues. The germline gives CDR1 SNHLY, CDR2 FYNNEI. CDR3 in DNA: TGTGCCAGCAGTGTGAGCGGGGGGTTCACAGATACGCAGTATTTT. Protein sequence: CASSVSGGFTDTQYF.

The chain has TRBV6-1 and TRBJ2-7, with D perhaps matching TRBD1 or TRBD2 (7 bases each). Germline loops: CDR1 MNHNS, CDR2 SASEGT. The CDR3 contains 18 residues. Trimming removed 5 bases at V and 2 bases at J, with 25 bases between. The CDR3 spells CASSLRGGFRQGPYEQYF. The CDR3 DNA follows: TGTGCCAGCAGTCTAAGGGGGGGGTTCAGACAGGGACCCTACGAGCAGTACTTC.

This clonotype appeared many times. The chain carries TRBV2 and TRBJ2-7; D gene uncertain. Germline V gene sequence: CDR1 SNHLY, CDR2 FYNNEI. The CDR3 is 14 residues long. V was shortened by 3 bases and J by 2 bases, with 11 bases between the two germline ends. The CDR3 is CASSESHEAYEQYF. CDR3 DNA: TGTGCCAGCAGTGAGAGTCATGAGGCCTACGAGCAGTACTTC.

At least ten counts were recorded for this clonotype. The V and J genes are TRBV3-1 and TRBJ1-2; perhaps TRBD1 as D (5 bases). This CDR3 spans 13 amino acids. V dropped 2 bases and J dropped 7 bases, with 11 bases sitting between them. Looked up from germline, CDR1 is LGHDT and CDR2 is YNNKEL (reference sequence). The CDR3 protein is CASSQQSGGGYTF. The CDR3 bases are TGTGCCAGCAGCCAACAATCGGGGGGTGGCTACACCTTC.

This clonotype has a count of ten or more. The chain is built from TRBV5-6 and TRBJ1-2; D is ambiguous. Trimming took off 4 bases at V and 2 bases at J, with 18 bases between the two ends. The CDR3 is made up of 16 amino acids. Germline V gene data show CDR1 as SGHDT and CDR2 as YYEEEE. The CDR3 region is CASSPTSGSDNYGYTF. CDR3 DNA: TGTGCCAGCAGCCCTACATCGGGATCGGACAACTATGGCTACACCTTC. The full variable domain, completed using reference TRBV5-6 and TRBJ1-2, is DAGVTQSPTHLIKTRGQQVTLRCSPKSGHDTVSWYQQALGQGPQFIFQYYEEEERQRGNFPDRFSGHQFPNYSSELNVNALLLGDSALYLCASSPTSGSDNYGYTFGSGTRLTVV.

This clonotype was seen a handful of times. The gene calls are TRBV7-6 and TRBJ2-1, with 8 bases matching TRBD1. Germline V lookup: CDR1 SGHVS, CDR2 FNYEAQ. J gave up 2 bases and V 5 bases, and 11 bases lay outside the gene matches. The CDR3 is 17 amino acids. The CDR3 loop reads CASSLSYRGRTYNEQFF. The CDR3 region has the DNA TGTGCCAGCAGCCTATCCTACAGGGGGAGGACCTACAATGAGCAGTTCTTC.

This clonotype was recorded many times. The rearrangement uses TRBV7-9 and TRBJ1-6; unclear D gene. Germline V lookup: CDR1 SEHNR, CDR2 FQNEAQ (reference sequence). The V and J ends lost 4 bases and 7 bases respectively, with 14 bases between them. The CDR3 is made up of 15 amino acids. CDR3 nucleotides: TGTGCCAGCAGCTCCGTGAGGGAGACGAATTCACCCCTCCACTTT. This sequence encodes CASSSVRETNSPLHF.

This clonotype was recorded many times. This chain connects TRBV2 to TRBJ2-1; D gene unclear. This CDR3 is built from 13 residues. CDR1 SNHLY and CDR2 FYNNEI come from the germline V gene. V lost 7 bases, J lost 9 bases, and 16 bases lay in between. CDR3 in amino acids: CASTKDPGTEQFF. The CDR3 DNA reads TGTGCCAGCACGAAGGACCCAGGTACTGAGCAGTTCTTC.

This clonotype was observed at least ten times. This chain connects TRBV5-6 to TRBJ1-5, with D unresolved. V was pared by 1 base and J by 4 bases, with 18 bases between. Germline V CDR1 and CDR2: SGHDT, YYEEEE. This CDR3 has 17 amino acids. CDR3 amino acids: CASSLTARPVLNQPQHF. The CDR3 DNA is TGTGCCAGCAGCTTGACAGCGCGACCGGTCTTAAATCAGCCCCAGCATTTT.

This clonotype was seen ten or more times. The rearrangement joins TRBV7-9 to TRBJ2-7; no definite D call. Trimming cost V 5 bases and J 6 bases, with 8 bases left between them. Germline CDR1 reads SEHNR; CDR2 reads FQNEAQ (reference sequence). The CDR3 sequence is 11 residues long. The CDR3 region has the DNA TGTGCCAGCAGCACAGACGGCGAGCAGTACTTC. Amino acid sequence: CASSTDGEQYF. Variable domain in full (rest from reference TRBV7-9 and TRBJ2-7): DTGVSQNPRHKITKRGQNVTFRCDPISEHNRLYWYRQTLGQGPEFLTYFQNEAQLEKSRLLSDRFSAERPKGSFSTLEIQRTEQGDSAMYLCASSTDGEQYFGPGTRLTVT.